This TCR beta chain was sequenced during a study of T-cell reconstitution after alpha-beta-depleted transplantation in children. V was pared by 0 bases and J by 4 bases, with 21 bases between. The CDR3 spans 19 residues. Germline V gene lookup returns CDR1 LGHNA and CDR2 YNFKEQ. This clonotype was observed many times. The antigen is undetermined. Whole-study findings and limits: Reportedly, only several hundred clones from non-depleted graft cells drove alpha-beta T-cell counts at about two months. The high TCRbeta diversity at day 60 in some patients came from surviving recipient T cells and thymic progenitors. At one year after transplant, newly produced T cells mostly accounted for T-cell counts and diversity.

The library targeted TCRbeta and was prepared with unique molecular identifiers. Using its own MiXCR run on the PCR reads, TCRdb lists one record per CDR3 protein. This table holds approximately 70,000 distinct CDR3 sequences, 4.9% found once. The rearrangement links TRBV4-2 to TRBJ2-2; possible D gene TRBD2, 7 bases. This receptor was obtained from a boy younger than two who had a stem cell transplant for acute myeloid leukemia, so the T cells may come from the graft donor. Sequencing used PBMCs, mostly from graft donor cells, obtained 180 days after TCRalphabeta/CD19-depleted stem cell transplant. CDR3 DNA sequence: TGTGCCAGCAGCCAAGATTACGGCGGACTAGGGGGGACCACCGGGGAGCTGTTTTTT. It translates to CASSQDYGGLGGTTGELFF.